These 20 T cell receptor beta chains were all obtained from the same sample, sequenced in a study of cytomegalovirus exposure and HLA in healthy donors. PCR primers comprised 60 Vbeta and 13 Jbeta primers. Only in-frame clones appear in the TCRdb table, and some are missing; sequencing was by immunoSEQ multiplex PCR. The sample includes around 140,000 clones, about 9.2% of them seen just once. The sequencing sample was made of PBMCs. These receptors all stem from a woman in her forties in good health and CMV-seropositive.

This clone was found a few times. The gene calls are TRBV1 and TRBJ2-1; TRBD2, as called in the table, went unchecked against the DNA. TRBV1 is designated a pseudogene. The CDR3 is made up of 17 amino acids. As DNA, the CDR3 is TGCACCAGCAGCCGAAGGGAGGGGGGGGATTTCTACAATGAGCAGTTCTTC. Its protein product is CTSSRREGGDFYNEQFF.

This clone appeared a few times. The V and J genes are TRBV7-8 and TRBJ2-5; 7 bases agree with TRBD1. The germline V gene has CDR1 SGHVS and CDR2 FQNEAQ. Trimming at V came to 5 bases and at J to 11 bases, leaving 11 bases not matched to a gene. This CDR3 is built from 13 residues. The CDR3: CASSTGQAYAQYF. The CDR3 coding sequence is TGTGCCAGCAGCACCGGACAGGCCTACGCGCAGTACTTC.

This clone has a handful of counts. The chain couples TRBV5-1 to TRBJ2-6; weak D call: TRBD2 (6 bases). V lost 4 bases and J 2 bases, leaving 13 bases between the germline ends. There are 16 residues in the CDR3. CDR1 and CDR2 (germline): SGHRS, YFSETQ. CDR3 in amino acids: CASSEALAAGANVLTF. The CDR3 region has the DNA TGCGCCAGCAGCGAGGCACTAGCTGCTGGGGCCAACGTCCTGACTTTC.

This clone was seen a handful of times. This chain connects TRBV5-1 to TRBJ2-7, with 10 bases that match TRBD2. The J segment lost 3 bases and the V segment lost 0 bases, leaving 3 bases of the junction unmatched. Germline CDR1 reads SGHRS; CDR2 reads YFSETQ. This CDR3 is built from 15 residues. The CDR3 bases are TGCGCCAGCAGCTTGGGGACTAGCGGCGTCTACGAGCAGTACTTC. This gives the protein CASSLGTSGVYEQYF.

The V and J genes are TRBV5-5 and TRBJ2-2; 7 nucleotides agree with TRBD1. The CDR3 length is 15 residues. Germline V gives CDR1 SGHKS, CDR2 YYEKEE (reference sequence). Unmatched junction bases numbered 2, after V lost 2 bases and J lost 1 base. As DNA, the CDR3 is TGTGCCAGCAGCTTCCGGACAGGGAACACCGGGGAGCTGTTTTTT. Translating gives CASSFRTGNTGELFF. The complete variable domain, with remaining parts taken from reference TRBV5-5 and TRBJ2-2, reads DAGVTQSPTHLIKTRGQQVTLRCSPISGHKSVSWYQQVLGQGPQFIFQYYEKEERGRGNFPDRFSARQFPNYSSELNVNALLLGDSALYLCASSFRTGNTGELFFGEGSRLTVL.

This clone appeared a few times. The chain links TRBV27 to TRBJ2-3; perhaps TRBD2 as D (5 bases). Trimming shortened V by 4 bases and J by 1 base, and 15 bases separated the two germline ends. CDR3 length: 16 residues. The germline CDR1 and CDR2 sequences are MNHEY and SMNVEV (reference sequence). Here the CDR3 reads CASSSAGLQGTDTQYF. The DNA for the CDR3 is TGTGCCAGCAGTTCCGCGGGCCTCCAGGGCACAGATACGCAGTATTTT.

This clone came up a few times. V is TRBV9 and J is TRBJ2-2, with D possibly being TRBD1 (5 bases). Germline V CDR1 and CDR2: SGDLS, YYNGEE. V lost 2 bases and J lost 4, with 12 bases in between. This CDR3 region has 15 residues. The CDR3 reads CASSVKGVITGELFF. Written as DNA, the CDR3 is TGTGCCAGCAGCGTGAAAGGGGTAATCACCGGGGAGCTGTTTTTT. The complete variable domain, with remaining parts taken from reference TRBV9 and TRBJ2-2, reads DSGVTQTPKHLITATGQRVTLRCSPRSGDLSVYWYQQSLDQGLQFLIQYYNGEERAKGNILERFSAQQFPDLHSELNLSSLELGDSALYFCASSVKGVITGELFFGEGSRLTVL.

This chain links TRBV7-2 with TRBJ2-7; 7 nucleotides agree with TRBD1. Germline CDR1 is SGHTA and CDR2 is FQGNSA. Germline trimming cut 5 bases from V and 5 bases from J; bases unmatched to any gene: 9. This CDR3 has 14 amino acids. CDR3 amino acids: CASSRGDSLNEQYF. The CDR3, as DNA: TGTGCCAGCAGCAGAGGGGACAGTCTAAACGAGCAGTACTTC.

This clone was recorded a few times. The chain uses TRBV10-3 and TRBJ2-7, with a possible D match to TRBD1 (5 bases). The CDR3 sequence is 12 residues long. CDR1 and CDR2 (germline): ENHRY, SYGVKD. The V end was cut by 0 bases, the J end by 5 bases, with 5 bases between. The CDR3 here is CAISESGDEQYF. The CDR3 nucleotides read TGTGCCATCAGTGAGTCAGGGGACGAGCAGTACTTC.

This clone was seen a few times. This chain links TRBV5-1 with TRBJ2-1; no clear D. Trimming removed 2 bases from V and 3 bases from J, with 6 bases in between. This CDR3 spans 13 amino acids. Per the germline V gene, CDR1 is SGHRS and CDR2 is YFSETQ. The CDR3: CASSFGGYNEQFF. The DNA of the CDR3 is TGCGCCAGCAGCTTCGGTGGCTACAATGAGCAGTTCTTC.

Regarding this clone: Germline and junction disagree at one end, which may indicate a read error. The gene calls are TRBV2 and TRBJ1-2; D gene unclear. The germline CDR1 and CDR2 sequences are SNHLY and FYNNEI. The CDR3 has 18 amino acids. The CDR3, as DNA: TGTGTCAGCAGTCTGCTCCCTTTAGGGCGGGCGTCCTACTATGGCTACACCTTC. Its translation: CVSSLLPLGRASYYGYTF.

In its sample, this clone was seen a few times. This sequence joins TRBV5-1 and TRBJ2-7; 9 bases line up with TRBD1. The length of the CDR3 is 14 residues. Germline assignment: CDR1 SGHRS and CDR2 YFSETQ. The V and J ends lost 2 bases and 5 bases, in that order; junction bases with no gene match: 5. Written as DNA, the CDR3 is TGCGCCAGCAGCTTCCGGGACAGGGTCCACGAGCAGTACTTC. Protein: CASSFRDRVHEQYF.

This clone was detected a few times. V and J are TRBV10-3 and TRBJ1-6, with TRBD1 identical over 7 bases. The trim removed 3 bases at V and 10 bases at J, leaving 6 bases unmatched. The CDR3 loop spans 14 amino acids. Germline V CDR1 and CDR2: ENHRY, SYGVKD. The CDR3 nucleotides are TGTGCCATCAGTGACACAGGGGTCCGATCACCCCTCCACTTT. Protein: CAISDTGVRSPLHF.

There are a few counts of this clone. The chain is built from TRBV4-3 and TRBJ1-5; D uncertain. CDR1 is LGHNA, CDR2 YSLEER, per germline. Deletions cut 0 bases from V and 4 bases from J, with 10 bases between. The CDR3 contains 15 residues. The DNA of the CDR3 is TGCGCCAGCAGCCAAGATTGGCAGTCTAATCAGCCCCAGCATTTT. Its protein product is CASSQDWQSNQPQHF.

J is TRBJ2-2 and V is TRBV7-6; a weak D match, TRBD2 (7 bases). The germline CDR1 and CDR2 sequences are SGHVS and FNYEAQ. This CDR3 is built from 14 residues. Deletions cut 4 bases from V and 5 bases from J, with 11 bases between. CDR3 nucleotides: TGTGCCAGCAGCTCGGAGGGGGGGACCGGGGAGCTGTTTTTT. Protein product: CASSSEGGTGELFF.

The rearrangement links TRBV6-4 to TRBJ2-3; 7 bases align to TRBD2. Germline V CDR1 and CDR2: MRHNA, SNTAGT. The CDR3 extends over 15 amino acids. V lost 5 bases, J lost 2 bases, and 7 bases stayed unmatched. This CDR3 is CASSRSGDPTDTQYF. DNA of the CDR3: TGTGCCAGCAGTAGAAGCGGGGACCCCACAGATACGCAGTATTTT.

This clone was picked up a small number of times. The chain links TRBV5-6 to TRBJ2-3; 16 nucleotides agree with TRBD2. The CDR3 is made up of 16 amino acids. Germline CDR1 is SGHDT and CDR2 is YYEEEE. Trimming removed 4 bases from V and 6 bases from J; junction bases left unmatched: 5. CDR3 in amino acids: CASSPGLAGGQDTQYF. The CDR3 bases are TGTGCCAGCAGCCCGGGACTAGCGGGGGGGCAGGATACGCAGTATTTT.

This clone appeared a few times. Other DNA sequences in the same sample also yield this CDR3. The chain carries TRBV19 and TRBJ2-7; TRBD2 agrees at 8 bases. V trimming: 3 bases; J trimming: 7 bases; junction bases outside the gene matches: 11. The V gene's germline CDR1 is LNHDA and CDR2 SQIVND (reference sequence). CDR3 length equals 15 residues. CDR3 DNA: TGTGCCAGTAGTATTTCGCGGGGGGAGATGATTGAGCAGTACTTC. Protein: CASSISRGEMIEQYF.

V gene TRBV4-1 combines with J gene TRBJ2-2; D possibly corresponds to TRBD2 (7 bases). Germline loops: CDR1 MGHRA, CDR2 YSYEKL. The CDR3 contains 18 residues. Trimming shortened V by 1 base and J by 3 bases, and 18 bases separated the two germline ends. CDR3 sequence (DNA): TGCGCCAGCAGCCAAGTGTGGGGGGGCAAGGGGGACACCGGGGAGCTGTTTTTT. Its protein is CASSQVWGGKGDTGELFF.

This clone was detected a few times. The chain joins TRBV18 to TRBJ1-1, with D possibly TRBD1 on 5 matching bases. With 2 bases removed from V and 0 bases from J, the gap between germline ends came to 13 bases. The V gene's germline CDR1 is KGHSH and CDR2 LQKENI. CDR3 size: 16 residues. CDR3 amino acids: CASSPGGVFMNTEAFF. CDR3 nucleotides: TGTGCCAGCTCACCAGGAGGGGTCTTCATGAACACTGAAGCTTTCTTT. The variable domain in full, with the rest retrieved from reference TRBV18 and TRBJ1-1, is NAGVMQNPRHLVRRRGQEARLRCSPMKGHSHVYWYRQLPEEGLKFMVYLQKENIIDESGMPKERFSAEFPKEGPSILRIQQVVRGDSAAYFCASSPGGVFMNTEAFFGQGTRLTVV.